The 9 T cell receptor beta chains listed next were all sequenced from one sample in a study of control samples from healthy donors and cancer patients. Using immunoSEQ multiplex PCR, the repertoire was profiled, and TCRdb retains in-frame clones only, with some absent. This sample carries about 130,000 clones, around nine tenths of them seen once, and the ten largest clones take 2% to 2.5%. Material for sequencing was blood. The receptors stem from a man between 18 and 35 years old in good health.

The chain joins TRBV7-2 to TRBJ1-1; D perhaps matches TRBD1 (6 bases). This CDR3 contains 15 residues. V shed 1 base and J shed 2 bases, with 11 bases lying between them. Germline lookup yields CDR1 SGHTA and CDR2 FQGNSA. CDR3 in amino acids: CASSLVGTTNTEAFF. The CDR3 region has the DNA TGTGCCAGCAGCTTAGTTGGGACAACAAACACTGAAGCTTTCTTT.

In DNA, the CDR3 is TGTGCCTGGGGTAGACAGGGGAAGGGGTGGGAGACCCAGTACTTC. Translation: CAWGRQGKGWETQYF. The chain employs TRBV30 and TRBJ2-5; TRBD1 aligns across 8 bases. With 5 bases clipped from V and 5 bases from J, the junction kept 13 bases outside the gene matches. CDR3 length: 15 amino acids. Germline CDR1 GTSNPN, CDR2 SVGIG (reference sequence).

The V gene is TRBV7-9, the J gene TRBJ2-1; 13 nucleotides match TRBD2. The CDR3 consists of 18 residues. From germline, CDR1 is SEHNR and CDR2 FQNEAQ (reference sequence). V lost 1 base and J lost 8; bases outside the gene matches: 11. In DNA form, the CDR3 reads TGTGCCAGCAGCTTAGGGAGACTAGCGGGGGGCCGATGGGATGAGCAGTTCTTC. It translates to CASSLGRLAGGRWDEQFF.

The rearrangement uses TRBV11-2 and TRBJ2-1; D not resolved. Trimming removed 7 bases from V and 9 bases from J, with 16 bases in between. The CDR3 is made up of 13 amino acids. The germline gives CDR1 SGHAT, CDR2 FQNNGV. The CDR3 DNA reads TGTGCCAGCATCTCCGACCCATCAAGTGAGCAGTTCTTC. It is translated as CASISDPSSEQFF.

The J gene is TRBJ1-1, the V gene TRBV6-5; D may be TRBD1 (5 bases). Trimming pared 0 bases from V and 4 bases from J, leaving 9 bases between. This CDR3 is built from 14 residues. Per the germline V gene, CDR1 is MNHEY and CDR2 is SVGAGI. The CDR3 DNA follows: TGTGCCAGCAGTTACTCCCCGGGGGGCACTGAAGCTTTCTTT. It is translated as CASSYSPGGTEAFF.

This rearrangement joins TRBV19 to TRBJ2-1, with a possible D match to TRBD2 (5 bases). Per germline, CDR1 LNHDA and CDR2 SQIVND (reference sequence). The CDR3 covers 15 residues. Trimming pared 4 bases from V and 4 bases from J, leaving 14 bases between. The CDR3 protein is CASSSIGLGYNEQFF. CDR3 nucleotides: TGTGCCAGTAGTAGTATAGGACTGGGGTACAATGAGCAGTTCTTC. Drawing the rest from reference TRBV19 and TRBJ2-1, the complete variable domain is DGGITQSPKYLFRKEGQNVTLSCEQNLNHDAMYWYRQDPGQGLRLIYYSQIVNDFQKGDIAEGYSVSREKKESFPLTVTSAQKNPTAFYLCASSSIGLGYNEQFFGPGTRLTVL.

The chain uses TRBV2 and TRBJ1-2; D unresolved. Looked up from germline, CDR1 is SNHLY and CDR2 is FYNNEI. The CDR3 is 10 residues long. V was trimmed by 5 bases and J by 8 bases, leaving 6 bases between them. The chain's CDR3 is CASSMGGYTF. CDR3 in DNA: TGTGCCAGCAGTATGGGCGGCTACACCTTC.

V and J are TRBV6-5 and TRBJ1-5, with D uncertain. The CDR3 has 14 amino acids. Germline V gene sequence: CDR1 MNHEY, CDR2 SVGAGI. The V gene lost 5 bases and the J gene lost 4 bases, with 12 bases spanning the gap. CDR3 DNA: TGTGCCAGCAGTACCGGGAGGACTAATCAGCCCCAGCATTTT. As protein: CASSTGRTNQPQHF.

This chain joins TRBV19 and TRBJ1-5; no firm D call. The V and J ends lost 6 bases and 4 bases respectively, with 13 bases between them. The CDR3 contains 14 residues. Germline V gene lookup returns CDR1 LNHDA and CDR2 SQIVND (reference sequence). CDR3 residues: CASSGEGLNQPQHF. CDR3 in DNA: TGTGCCAGTAGCGGGGAAGGCCTAAATCAGCCCCAGCATTTT.